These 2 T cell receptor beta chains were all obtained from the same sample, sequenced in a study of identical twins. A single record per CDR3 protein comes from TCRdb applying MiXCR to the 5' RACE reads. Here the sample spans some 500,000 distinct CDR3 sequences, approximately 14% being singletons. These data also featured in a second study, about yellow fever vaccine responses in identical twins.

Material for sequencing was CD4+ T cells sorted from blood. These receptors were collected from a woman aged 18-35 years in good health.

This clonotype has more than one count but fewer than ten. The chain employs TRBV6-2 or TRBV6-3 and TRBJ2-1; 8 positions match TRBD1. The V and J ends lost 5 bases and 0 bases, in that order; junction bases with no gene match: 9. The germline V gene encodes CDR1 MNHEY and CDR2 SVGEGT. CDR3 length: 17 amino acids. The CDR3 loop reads CASSPGQGLSSYNEQFF. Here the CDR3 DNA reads TGTGCCAGCAGTCCCGGACAGGGTCTAAGCTCCTACAATGAGCAGTTCTTC.

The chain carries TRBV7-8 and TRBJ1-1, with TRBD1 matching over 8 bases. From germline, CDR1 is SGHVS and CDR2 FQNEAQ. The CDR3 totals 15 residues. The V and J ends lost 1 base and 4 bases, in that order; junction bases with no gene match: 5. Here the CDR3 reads CASSLVQGASTEAFF. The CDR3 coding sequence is TGTGCCAGCAGCTTAGTTCAGGGGGCGAGCACTGAAGCTTTCTTT.